This T cell receptor (beta chain) was observed in a study of radiation and T cells in renal cell carcinoma. Profiling relied on immunoSEQ multiplex PCR, and the TCRdb table lists in-frame clones only, not all of them. The table includes fewer than 200,000 clones, about nine tenths detected once. This CDR3 spans 14 amino acids. Germline lookup yields CDR1 SGHRS and CDR2 YFSETQ. V was cut by 3 bases and J by 1 base, with 10 bases left in between. The time point: blood 4 weeks post-SBRT, at nephrectomy. Regarding treatment: 15 Gy SBRT to primary tumor, nephrectomy 4 weeks later. The chain links TRBV5-1 to TRBJ1-1; D unresolved. Sample: blood, taken from a patient whose treatment included radiotherapy and nephrectomy. This receptor was identified in a woman aged 45-65 years with renal cell carcinoma. CDR3 DNA: TGCGCCAGCAGCTGGGGTGCAGAGAACACTGAAGCTTTCTTT. Its protein product is CASSWGAENTEAFF. Full variable domain (outside the CDR3, taken from reference TRBV5-1 and TRBJ1-1): KAGVTQTPRYLIKTRGQQVTLSCSPISGHRSVSWYQQTPGQGLQFLFEYFSETQRNKGNFPGRFSGRQFSNSRSEMNVSTLELGDSALYLCASSWGAENTEAFFGQGTRLTVV.